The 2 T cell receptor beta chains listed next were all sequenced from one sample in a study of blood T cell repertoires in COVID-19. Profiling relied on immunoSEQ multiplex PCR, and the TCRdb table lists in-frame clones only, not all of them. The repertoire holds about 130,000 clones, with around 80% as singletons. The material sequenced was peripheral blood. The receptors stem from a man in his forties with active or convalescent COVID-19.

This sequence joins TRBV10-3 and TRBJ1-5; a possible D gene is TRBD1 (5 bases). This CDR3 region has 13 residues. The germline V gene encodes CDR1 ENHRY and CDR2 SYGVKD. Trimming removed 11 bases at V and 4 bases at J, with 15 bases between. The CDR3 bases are TGTGCCGCCTCTGGGGCGGATAATCAGCCCCAGCATTTT. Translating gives CAASGADNQPQHF.

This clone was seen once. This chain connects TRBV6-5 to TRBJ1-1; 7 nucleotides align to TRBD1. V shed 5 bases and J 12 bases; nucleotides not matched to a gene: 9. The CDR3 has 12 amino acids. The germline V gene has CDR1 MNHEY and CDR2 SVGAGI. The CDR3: CASSTPTGKTFF. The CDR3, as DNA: TGTGCCAGCAGTACCCCGACAGGGAAAACTTTCTTT.